This note documents a single TCR beta chain sequence. The antigen it recognizes is unknown. The record has no base qualities; no much larger clone is one base away. The V end loses 4 bases and the J end loses 4 bases, and a stretch of 29 bases separates them. The germline V gene supplies CDR1 MNHNS and CDR2 SASEGT. The CDR3 runs 20 residues from the cysteine to the phenylalanine. Just CDR3 DNA is preserved here, 60 bases in frame from base 1. TRIzol reagent was used to extract blood RNA from unsorted whole blood, while the DNeasy Blood & Tissue kit provided the germline DNA. Patients had chronic HBV infection and were treatment-naive at sampling. Before surgery, approximately 3.6 milliliters of peripheral blood were drawn into K2EDTA tubes. Starting from approximately 0.5 ug total RNA, TCRbeta-specific cDNA was produced by reverse transcription with a constant-region primer and ProtoScript II reverse transcriptase. The TCRbeta libraries were prepared through three rounds of nested multiplex PCR following a slightly modified ARM-PCR procedure. Each of the first two PCR rounds ran for approximately 11 cycles using multiplex TRBV1-TRBV30 forward primers together with a Cbeta reverse primer. Sample barcodes and Illumina adapters were added in a final 25-cycle PCR using Deep VentR polymerase. Before sequencing, amplicons of 200-500 bp were gel-purified using a QIAquick gel extraction kit. An Illumina HiSeq 2500 was used to sequence the TCRbeta amplicons with 250-bp paired-end reads. As for how the authors treated the data: Trimmomatic v0.33 was used to quality-trim the reads, and FLASH v1.2.11 was used to merge paired reads so that full CDR3 sequences could be recovered. V, D and J germline segments were assigned to the rearranged TCRbeta sequences using MiGEC v1.2.1b. Clonotype statistics and Shannon-Wiener diversity indices were calculated with VDJtools v1.0.0. To reduce sampling bias, subsequent analyses other than the diversity analysis used only the 250 most abundant clonotypes in each sample. TCRdb's own reprocessing of the public reads used fastp at Q25 and MiXCR and kept productive beta chains. Rows are unified per CDR3 protein, each entry keeping the most common DNA and genes. TCRdb, not the authors, supplied the V and J calls. In all, the sample holds about 350,000 distinct CDR3 sequences, and less than 70% of those were seen once. The ten most abundant clones make up about 6.1% of the sample.

The sample is drawn from a study of tumor-infiltrating lymphocytes in primary liver carcinoma (dated by TCRdb to between 2016 and 2019). For the study in its entirety: Five patients with histopathologically diagnosed primary liver carcinoma underwent surgical resection in China between November 2015 and 2016. Of the five patients, three men and two women aged 30 to 69 years, four had hepatocellular carcinoma and one had combined HCC and intrahepatic cholangiocarcinoma. The five patients had tumors staged T1-T3 N0M0, with maximum diameters ranging from about 4.2 to 10 cm. Samples yielded roughly 3.65 to 7.5 million productive TCRbeta reads; read depth did not differ significantly between tissue types. The study combined TCRbeta repertoire sequencing, expression microarrays and whole-exome sequencing across five regions of each liver tumor, with adjacent normal tissue and blood. A total of approximately 35 specimens from 5 patients underwent TCRbeta repertoire sequencing, comprising 25 tumor regions, 5 adjacent noncancerous liver tissues and 5 peripheral blood samples. Reproducibility between technical replicate repertoires was high, with correlation coefficients above 0.98 and mean shared-clone rates about 0.9. What the work shows at the level of the full study, not this receptor alone: Pairs of tumor regions showed greater repertoire overlap (mean approximately 35%) than tumor-adjacent pairs (about 17%) or tumor-blood pairs (roughly 14%), which is consistent with antigen-driven expansion. With just 4 to 6 patients in the study, the authors point out that the findings should be validated in a larger study. The top 250 clones made up a significantly larger repertoire fraction in tumors than in blood (p = 0.039). Because sequencing covered only the TCR beta chain and unpaired alpha chains were not captured, true repertoire diversity is likely underestimated. Because the samples were bulk and unsorted, CD4+ and CD8+ T cell repertoires could not be compared.

The source of this sequence is a man between 40 and 49 years old with primary liver carcinoma and hepatitis B virus infection. The sample consisted of peripheral blood. The sequence is built from TRBV6-1 and TRBJ1-5; the D region possibly corresponds to TRBD1 (6 bases align). The nucleotides read TGTGCCAGCAGTGCCCTATCCCCGGTGGGGGCAGGGTCCTTGAATCAGCCCCAGCATTTT. Translated, this gives CASSALSPVGAGSLNQPQHF.